This T cell receptor beta chain was identified in a study of cytomegalovirus exposure and HLA in healthy donors. Study-wide results and limits: Rates of TCR association differed by HLA locus in a later analysis, with DRB1 highest and HLA-C lowest.

Notes on this clone: Its antigen is undetermined.

The PCR ran on 60 Vbeta and 13 Jbeta primers. Authors' analysis steps: About 11 million of 80 million to 85 million unique TCR beta chains were shared, per a later count. TCRdb's table, derived via immunoSEQ multiplex PCR, lists solely in-frame clones and lacks some. That table furnishes V, J and clone size, whereas the DNA furnished D and trimming. The profile shows 160,000 or so clones, roughly 88% of them singletons. There are 18 residues in the CDR3. Per the germline V gene, CDR1 is SGDLS and CDR2 is YYNGEE. The junction had 5 bases not matched to a gene; V was cut back by 1 base and J by 4 bases.

Sequences were obtained from PBMCs. The clonotype comes from a man between 45 and 60 years old in good health and CMV-seropositive. The chain is built from TRBV9 and TRBJ2-2; 15 bases agree with TRBD2. The CDR3 DNA sequence: TGTGCCAGCAGCGTACTAGGACTAGCGGGGGGGGTCACCGGGGAGCTGTTTTTT. It yields the protein CASSVLGLAGGVTGELFF. The whole variable domain, remainder taken from reference TRBV9 and TRBJ2-2, is DSGVTQTPKHLITATGQRVTLRCSPRSGDLSVYWYQQSLDQGLQFLIQYYNGEERAKGNILERFSAQQFPDLHSELNLSSLELGDSALYFCASSVLGLAGGVTGELFFGEGSRLTVL.